This T cell receptor beta chain was sequenced for a study of blood T cell repertoires in COVID-19. Germline V gene lookup returns CDR1 SGHVS and CDR2 FQNEAQ. The CDR3 has 13 amino acids. The germline V and J ends were trimmed by 5 bases and 7 bases, with 12 bases remaining between them. This clone was picked up a small number of times. Data came from immunoSEQ multiplex PCR; TCRdb stores just in-frame clones and leaves some out. The sample has 75,000 to 95,000 clones; 75% to 85% are singletons. This sequence was found in a human donor in a cohort sampled during active COVID-19. The chain recombines TRBV7-8 with TRBJ2-1, with D possibly TRBD2 on 6 matching bases. Sequenced material: peripheral blood. CDR3 nucleotides: TGTGCCAGCAGCGGACTACTAGGTAATGAGCAGTTCTTC. Protein product: CASSGLLGNEQFF.